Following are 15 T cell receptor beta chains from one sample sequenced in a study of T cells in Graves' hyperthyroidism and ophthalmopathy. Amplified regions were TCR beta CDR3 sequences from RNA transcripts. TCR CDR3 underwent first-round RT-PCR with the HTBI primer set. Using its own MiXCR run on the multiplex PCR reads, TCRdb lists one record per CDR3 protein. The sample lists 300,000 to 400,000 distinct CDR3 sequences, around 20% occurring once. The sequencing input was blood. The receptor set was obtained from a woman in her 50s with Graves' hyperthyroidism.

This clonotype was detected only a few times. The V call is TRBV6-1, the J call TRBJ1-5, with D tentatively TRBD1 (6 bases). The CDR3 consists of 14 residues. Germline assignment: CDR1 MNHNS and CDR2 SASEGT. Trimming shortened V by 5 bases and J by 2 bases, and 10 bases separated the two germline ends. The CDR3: CASSQGSGNQPQHF. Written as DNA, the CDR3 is TGTGCCAGCAGTCAGGGGTCGGGCAATCAGCCCCAGCATTTT.

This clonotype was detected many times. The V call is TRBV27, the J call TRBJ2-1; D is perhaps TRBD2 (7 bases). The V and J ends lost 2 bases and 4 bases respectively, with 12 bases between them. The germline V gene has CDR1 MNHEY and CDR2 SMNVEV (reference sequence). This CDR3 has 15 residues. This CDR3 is CASSLEGGAYNEQFF. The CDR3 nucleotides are TGTGCCAGCAGTTTAGAGGGGGGGGCTTACAATGAGCAGTTCTTC.

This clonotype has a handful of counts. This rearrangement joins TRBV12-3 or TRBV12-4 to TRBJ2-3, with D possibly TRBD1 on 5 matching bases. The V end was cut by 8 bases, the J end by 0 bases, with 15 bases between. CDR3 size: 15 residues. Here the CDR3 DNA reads TGTGCCAGCCGTGGTGGGGCTGTTAGCACAGATACGCAGTATTTT. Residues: CASRGGAVSTDTQYF.

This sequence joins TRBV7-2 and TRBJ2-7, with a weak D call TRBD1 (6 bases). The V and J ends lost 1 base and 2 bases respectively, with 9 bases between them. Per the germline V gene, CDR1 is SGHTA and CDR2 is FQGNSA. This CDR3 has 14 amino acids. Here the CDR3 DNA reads TGTGCCAGCAGCTTAGTACAGGGTGCCTACGAGCAGTACTTC. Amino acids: CASSLVQGAYEQYF.

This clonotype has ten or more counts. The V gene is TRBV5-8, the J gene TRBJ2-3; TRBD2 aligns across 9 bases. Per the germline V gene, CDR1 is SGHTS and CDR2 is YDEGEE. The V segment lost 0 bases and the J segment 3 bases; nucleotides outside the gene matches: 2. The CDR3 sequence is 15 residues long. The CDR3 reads CASSLGSGGTDTQYF. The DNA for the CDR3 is TGTGCCAGCAGCTTGGGTAGCGGGGGAACAGATACGCAGTATTTT. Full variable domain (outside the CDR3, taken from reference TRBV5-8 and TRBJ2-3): EAGVTQSPTHLIKTRGQQATLRCSPISGHTSVYWYQQALGLGLQFLLWYDEGEERNRGNFPPRFSGRQFPNYSSELNVNALELEDSALYLCASSLGSGGTDTQYFGPGTRLTVL.

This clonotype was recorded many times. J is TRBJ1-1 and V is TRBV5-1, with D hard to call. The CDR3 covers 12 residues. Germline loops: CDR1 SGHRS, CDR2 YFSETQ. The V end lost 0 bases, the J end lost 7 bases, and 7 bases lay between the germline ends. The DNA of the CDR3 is TGCGCCAGCAGCTTGGACGGTAGTGAAGCTTTCTTT. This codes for CASSLDGSEAFF.

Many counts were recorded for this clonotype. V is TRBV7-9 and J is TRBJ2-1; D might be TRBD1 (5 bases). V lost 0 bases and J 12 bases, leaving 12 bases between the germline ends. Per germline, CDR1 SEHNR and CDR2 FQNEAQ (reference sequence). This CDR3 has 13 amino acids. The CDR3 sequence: CASSLAGAWWQFF. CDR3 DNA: TGTGCCAGCAGCTTAGCAGGGGCGTGGTGGCAGTTCTTC.

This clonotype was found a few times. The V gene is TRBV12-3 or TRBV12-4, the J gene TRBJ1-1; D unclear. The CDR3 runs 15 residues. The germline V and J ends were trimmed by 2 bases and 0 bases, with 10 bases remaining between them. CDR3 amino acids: CASSLLGTLNTEAFF. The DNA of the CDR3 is TGTGCCAGCAGTTTATTAGGCACGTTGAACACTGAAGCTTTCTTT.

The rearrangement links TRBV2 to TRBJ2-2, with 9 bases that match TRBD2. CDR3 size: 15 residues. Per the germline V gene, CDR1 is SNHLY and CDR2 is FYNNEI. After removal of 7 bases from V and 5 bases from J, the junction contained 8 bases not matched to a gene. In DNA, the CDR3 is TGTGCCAGCACCCTTAGCGGGAGTTGGACCGGGGAGCTGTTTTTT. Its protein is CASTLSGSWTGELFF.

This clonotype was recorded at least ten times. CDR3 in amino acids: CASSLASFSYEQYF. Here the CDR3 DNA reads TGTGCCAGCAGTTTAGCTAGCTTCTCCTACGAGCAGTACTTC. This chain joins TRBV28 and TRBJ2-7; D is possibly TRBD2 (5 bases). CDR3 size: 14 residues. Germline V gene lookup returns CDR1 MDHEN and CDR2 SYDVKM. V lost 2 bases, J lost 0 bases, and 8 bases lay in between.

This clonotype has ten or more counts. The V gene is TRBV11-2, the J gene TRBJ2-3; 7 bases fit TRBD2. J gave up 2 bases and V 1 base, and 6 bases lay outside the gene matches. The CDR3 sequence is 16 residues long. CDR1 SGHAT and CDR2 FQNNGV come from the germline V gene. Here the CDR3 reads CASSLVPGGTTDTQYF. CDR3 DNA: TGTGCCAGCAGCTTAGTCCCGGGGGGAACCACAGATACGCAGTATTTT.

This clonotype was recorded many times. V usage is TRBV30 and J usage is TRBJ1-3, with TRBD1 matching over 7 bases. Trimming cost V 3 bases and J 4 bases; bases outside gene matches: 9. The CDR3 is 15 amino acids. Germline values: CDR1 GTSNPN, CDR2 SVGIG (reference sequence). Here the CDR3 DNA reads TGTGCCTGGAGAGGCCCGACAGGGTACGGAAACACCATATATTTT. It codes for CAWRGPTGYGNTIYF.

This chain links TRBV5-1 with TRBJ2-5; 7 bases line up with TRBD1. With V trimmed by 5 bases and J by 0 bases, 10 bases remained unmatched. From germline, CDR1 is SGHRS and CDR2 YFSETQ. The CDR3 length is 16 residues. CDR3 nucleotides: TGCGCCAGCAGATCCGAGGGGGCCTCGTACCAAGAGACCCAGTACTTC. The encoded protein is CASRSEGASYQETQYF. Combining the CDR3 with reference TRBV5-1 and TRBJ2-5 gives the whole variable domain KAGVTQTPRYLIKTRGQQVTLSCSPISGHRSVSWYQQTPGQGLQFLFEYFSETQRNKGNFPGRFSGRQFSNSRSEMNVSTLELGDSALYLCASRSEGASYQETQYFGPGTRLLVL.

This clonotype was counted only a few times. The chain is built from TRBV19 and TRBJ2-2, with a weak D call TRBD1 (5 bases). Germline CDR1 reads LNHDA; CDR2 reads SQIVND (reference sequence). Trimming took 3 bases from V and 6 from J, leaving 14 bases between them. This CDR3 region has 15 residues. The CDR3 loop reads CASSISQGSAGELFF. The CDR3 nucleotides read TGTGCCAGTAGTATTAGTCAGGGAAGTGCCGGGGAGCTGTTTTTT. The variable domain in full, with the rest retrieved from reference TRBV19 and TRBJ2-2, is DGGITQSPKYLFRKEGQNVTLSCEQNLNHDAMYWYRQDPGQGLRLIYYSQIVNDFQKGDIAEGYSVSREKKESFPLTVTSAQKNPTAFYLCASSISQGSAGELFFGEGSRLTVL.

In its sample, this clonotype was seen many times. Here the CDR3 reads CASSFDGRLETQYF. CDR3 DNA: TGTGCCAGCAGTTTTGACGGCAGGTTAGAGACCCAGTACTTC. This chain uses TRBV27 with TRBJ2-5; D unclear. Deletions cut 3 bases from V and 4 bases from J, with 12 bases between. Germline V gene data show CDR1 as MNHEY and CDR2 as SMNVEV (reference sequence). The CDR3 runs 14 residues.